This T cell receptor (beta chain) was sequenced for a study of blood T cell repertoires in COVID-19. The CDR3 sequence is 15 residues long. Germline V lookup: CDR1 SGHTA, CDR2 FQGNSA. Trimming removed 5 bases at V and 1 base at J, with 14 bases between. Libraries were prepared by immunoSEQ multiplex PCR; TCRdb keeps only in-frame clonotypes and omits some of them. The sample has around 260,000 clones, approximately 86% seen once. Patients from Seattle were sampled longitudinally, starting during active infection. The sample taken for sequencing was peripheral blood. This clonotype was obtained from a woman aged 55-70 years with COVID-19, enrolled during active disease. The chain links TRBV7-2 to TRBJ1-1; D is unresolved. CDR3 in DNA: TGTGCCAGCAGCCTAGAGCGGTCGCGGAACACTGAAGCTTTCTTT. Protein: CASSLERSRNTEAFF.